The clone carrying this T cell receptor beta chain was counted at least ten times. The use of a sample-barcoded 5' primer and a J-beta primer mix characterized a second PCR of roughly 6 to 11 cycles. One entry per CDR3 protein results from TCRdb running MiXCR on the 5' RACE reads. The repertoire holds some 750,000 distinct CDR3 sequences, with around a fifth as singletons. V lost 6 bases, J lost 2 bases, and 8 bases lay in between. In germline, CDR1 is MNHEY, CDR2 SVGAGI. The CDR3 loop spans 12 amino acids. The entry originates in a study of blood T cells in healthy people across ages. Study-wide context: Researchers report that template switching captured about one barcoded beta molecule per two T cells.

V is TRBV6-5 and J is TRBJ2-7; D gene unclear. This TCR derives from a man aged 70-80 years in good health. The specimen sequenced was blood. This CDR3 reads CASSSHTYEQYF. DNA of the CDR3: TGTGCCAGCAGCTCGCATACCTACGAGCAGTACTTC.